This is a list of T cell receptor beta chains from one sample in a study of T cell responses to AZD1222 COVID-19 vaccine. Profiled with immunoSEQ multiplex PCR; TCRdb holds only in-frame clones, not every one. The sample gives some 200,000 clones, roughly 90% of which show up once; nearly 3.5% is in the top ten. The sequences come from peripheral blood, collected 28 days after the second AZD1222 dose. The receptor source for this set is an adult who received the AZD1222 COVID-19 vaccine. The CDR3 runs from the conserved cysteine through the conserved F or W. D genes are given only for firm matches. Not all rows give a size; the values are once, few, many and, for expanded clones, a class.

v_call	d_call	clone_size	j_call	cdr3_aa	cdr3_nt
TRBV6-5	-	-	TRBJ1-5	CASSYSGDQPQHF	TGTGCCAGCAGTTACTCCGGGGACCAGCCCCAGCATTTT
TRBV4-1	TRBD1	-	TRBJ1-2	CASSQGPGTGFGYTF	TGCGCCAGCAGCCAGGGGCCCGGGACAGGGTTCGGCTACACCTTC
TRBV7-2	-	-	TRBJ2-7	CASSLGPGQIYEQYF	TGTGCCAGCAGCTTAGGCCCAGGACAGATCTACGAGCAGTACTTC
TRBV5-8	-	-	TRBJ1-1	CASTSWGRAIAEAFF	TGTGCCAGCACAAGCTGGGGGCGGGCAATCGCTGAAGCTTTCTTT
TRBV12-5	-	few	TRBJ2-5	CASGLLEETQYF	TGTGCTAGTGGTTTGCTAGAGGAGACCCAGTACTTC
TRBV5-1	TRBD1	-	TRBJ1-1	CASSLGNRGTEAFF	TGCGCCAGCAGCTTGGGGAACAGGGGCACTGAAGCTTTCTTT
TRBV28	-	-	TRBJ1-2	CASREWQGITGYTF	TGTGCCAGCCGTGAATGGCAGGGGATAACTGGCTACACCTTC
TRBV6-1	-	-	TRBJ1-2	CASSLGPGYGYTF	TGTGCCAGCAGTCTGGGACCTGGCTATGGCTACACCTTC
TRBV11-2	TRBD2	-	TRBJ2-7	CASSFSSGAYEQYF	TGTGCCAGCAGCTTTAGTAGCGGGGCCTACGAGCAGTACTTC
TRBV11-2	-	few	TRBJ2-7	CASSLFGFFGEQYF	TGTGCCAGCAGCTTATTTGGCTTCTTCGGCGAGCAGTACTTC
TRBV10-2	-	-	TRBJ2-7	CASSEFGASYEQYF	TGCGCCAGCAGTGAATTCGGGGCTTCCTACGAGCAGTACTTC
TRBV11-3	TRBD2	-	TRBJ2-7	CASSSLTSVSYEQYF	TGTGCCAGCAGCTCCTTGACTAGCGTTTCCTACGAGCAGTACTTC
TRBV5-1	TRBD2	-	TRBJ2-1	CASSSGTSGSGGNEQFF	TGCGCCAGCAGCTCCGGGACTAGCGGGAGTGGGGGCAATGAGCAGTTCTTC
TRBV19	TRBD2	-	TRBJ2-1	CASSPLTASGRGNEQFF	TGTGCCAGTAGTCCTCTCACGGCTAGCGGGAGGGGCAATGAGCAGTTCTTC
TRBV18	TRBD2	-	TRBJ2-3	CASSPQSLAATDTQYF	TGTGCCAGCTCACCACAAAGCCTAGCGGCCACAGATACGCAGTATTTT
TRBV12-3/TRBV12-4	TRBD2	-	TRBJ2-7	CASGLAGGRGQYF	TGTGCCAGCGGACTAGCGGGAGGGCGGGGGCAGTACTTC
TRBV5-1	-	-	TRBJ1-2	CASSLTTDYGYTF	TGCGCCAGCAGCTTAACGACAGACTATGGCTACACCTTC
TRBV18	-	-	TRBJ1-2	CASSPPTRTGIYGYTF	TGTGCCAGCTCACCGCCGACTCGGACGGGCATATATGGCTACACCTTC
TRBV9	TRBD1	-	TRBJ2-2	CASSVTGAGGVYHTGELFF	TGTGCCAGCAGCGTTACCGGGGCAGGGGGCGTCTACCACACCGGGGAGCTGTTTTTT
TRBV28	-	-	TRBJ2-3	CASSTWKGGSTDTQYF	TGTGCCAGCAGTACCTGGAAAGGTGGTAGCACAGATACGCAGTATTTT
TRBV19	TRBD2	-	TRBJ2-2	CASSWGLAGTGELFF	TGTGCCAGTAGTTGGGGACTAGCGGGAACCGGGGAGCTGTTTTTT
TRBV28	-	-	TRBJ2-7	CASSFSLGSWTFYEQYF	TGTGCCAGCAGTTTCTCACTAGGAAGTTGGACGTTCTACGAGCAGTACTTC
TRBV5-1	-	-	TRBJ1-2	CASSLGPDGQTYGYTF	TGCGCCAGCAGCTTGGGCCCCGACGGACAGACCTATGGCTACACCTTC
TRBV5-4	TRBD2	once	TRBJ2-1	CALGGLANENEQFF	TGTGCCTTGGGGGGACTAGCGAACGAGAATGAGCAGTTCTTC
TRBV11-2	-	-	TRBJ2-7	CASSLAGGKRTYEQYF	TGTGCCAGCAGCTTAGCTGGGGGAAAGAGAACCTACGAGCAGTACTTC
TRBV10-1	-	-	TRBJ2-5	CASSESDGKETQYF	TGCGCCAGCAGTGAGTCGGACGGAAAAGAGACCCAGTACTTC